These 11 T cell receptor beta chains were sequenced from one sample in a study of OX40 agonist ivuxolimab in advanced cancers. Repertoires were generated with immunoSEQ multiplex PCR, while TCRdb's copy carries only in-frame clones and drops some. The sample lists tens of thousands of clones, 87% occurring once. Here the sequenced sample was CD4+ or CD8+ T cells sorted from blood, taken in a trial of the OX40 agonist ivuxolimab. These receptor sequences come from an adult with an advanced solid tumor such as melanoma, head and neck, liver or kidney cancer.

The V and J genes are TRBV5-4 and TRBJ1-3; D remains unclear. Germline V CDR1 and CDR2: SGHNT, YYREEE (reference sequence). Trimming took 0 bases from V and 4 from J, leaving 5 bases between them. This CDR3 has 13 residues. The CDR3 sequence: CASSLAHGNTIYF. The DNA for the CDR3 is TGTGCCAGCAGCTTGGCCCACGGAAACACCATATATTTT.

The chain links TRBV6-1 to TRBJ1-5; a possible D gene is TRBD1 (6 bases). V lost 6 bases to trimming and J lost 2 bases, with 14 bases between them. There are 15 residues in the CDR3. Germline CDR1 and CDR2: MNHNS and SASEGT. The CDR3 region has the DNA TGTGCCAGCAGGATAGGGGGGTTGGGCAATCAGCCCCAGCATTTT. Translated, it gives CASRIGGLGNQPQHF.

The chain joins TRBV27 to TRBJ1-5, with D perhaps TRBD1 (5 bases). The CDR3 has 14 amino acids. Trimming shortened V by 5 bases and J by 5 bases, and 13 bases separated the two germline ends. Germline lookup yields CDR1 MNHEY and CDR2 SMNVEV (reference sequence). The CDR3 coding sequence is TGTGCCAGCAGTCTCAGACAGCCTGATCAGCCCCAGCATTTT. This gives the protein CASSLRQPDQPQHF.

The gene calls are TRBV7-9 and TRBJ1-4, with D possibly TRBD1 on 5 matching bases. CDR3 size: 15 residues. V lost 4 bases to trimming and J lost 0 bases, with 9 bases between them. CDR1 and CDR2 (germline): SEHNR, FQNEAQ (reference sequence). CDR3: CASSSLGATNEKLFF. The CDR3 DNA is TGTGCCAGCAGCTCCTTGGGGGCAACTAATGAAAAACTGTTTTTT.

The gene calls are TRBV15 and TRBJ2-3; TRBD2 matches at 8 bases. The CDR3 covers 14 residues. V shed 5 bases, J shed 4 bases, and the junction held 5 bases outside the gene matches. Germline lookup yields CDR1 LNHNV and CDR2 YYDKDF (reference sequence). CDR3: CATSFGGAADTQYF. The CDR3, as DNA: TGTGCCACCAGCTTCGGGGGGGCCGCAGATACGCAGTATTTT.

The gene calls are TRBV11-2 and TRBJ2-7; D not resolved. Germline CDR1 and CDR2: SGHAT and FQNNGV. The CDR3 is 14 residues long. V shed 2 bases and J shed 0 bases, with 8 bases lying between them. The CDR3 protein is CASSLQLISYEQYF. CDR3 DNA sequence: TGTGCCAGCAGCTTACAGTTAATCTCCTACGAGCAGTACTTC.

This clone has just one count. V usage is TRBV11-2 and J usage is TRBJ2-1, with D hard to call. CDR3 length: 13 amino acids. Germline assignment: CDR1 SGHAT and CDR2 FQNNGV. The V and J ends lost 5 bases and 9 bases respectively, with 14 bases between them. Written as DNA, the CDR3 is TGTGCCAGCAGCCAACTTAATTGGGGTGAGCAGTTCTTC. This codes for CASSQLNWGEQFF.

The chain has TRBV25-1 and TRBJ2-3; D is possibly TRBD2 (6 bases). The CDR3 extends over 14 amino acids. Germline V CDR1 and CDR2: MGHDK, SYGVNS. With 3 bases removed from V and 6 bases from J, the gap between germline ends came to 13 bases. CDR3 sequence (DNA): TGTGCCAGCAGTGAGATCGGGGGTGGGGATACGCAGTATTTT. It codes for CASSEIGGGDTQYF.

This chain connects TRBV23-1 to TRBJ1-1; D not certain. TRBV23-1 is labeled an ORF, and its function is uncertain. V was trimmed by 9 bases and J by 3 bases, leaving 20 bases between them. This CDR3 has 15 amino acids. For the CDR3, the DNA is TGCGCCAGTTTTCCTTGGGTGTGCTATCACACTGAAGCTTTCTTT. Its translation is CASFPWVCYHTEAFF.

This chain uses TRBV4-2 with TRBJ2-2, with TRBD2 identical over 7 bases. V lost 7 bases and J lost 0; bases outside the gene matches: 11. Germline V gene sequence: CDR1 LGHNA, CDR2 YNFKEQ. This CDR3 has 17 residues. Here the CDR3 reads CASTPAGRRANTGELFF. For the CDR3, the DNA is TGTGCCAGCACCCCAGCGGGACGCCGCGCGAACACCGGGGAGCTGTTTTTT.

This rearrangement joins TRBV5-1 to TRBJ2-7, with 12 bases aligning to TRBD2. Germline CDR1 is SGHRS and CDR2 is YFSETQ. V dropped 0 bases and J dropped 4; count of bases not matched to a gene: 5. The CDR3 length is 16 residues. Written as DNA, the CDR3 is TGCGCCAGCAGCTTGGACCTAGCGGGGGGGCGGTACGAGCAGTACTTC. As protein: CASSLDLAGGRYEQYF.